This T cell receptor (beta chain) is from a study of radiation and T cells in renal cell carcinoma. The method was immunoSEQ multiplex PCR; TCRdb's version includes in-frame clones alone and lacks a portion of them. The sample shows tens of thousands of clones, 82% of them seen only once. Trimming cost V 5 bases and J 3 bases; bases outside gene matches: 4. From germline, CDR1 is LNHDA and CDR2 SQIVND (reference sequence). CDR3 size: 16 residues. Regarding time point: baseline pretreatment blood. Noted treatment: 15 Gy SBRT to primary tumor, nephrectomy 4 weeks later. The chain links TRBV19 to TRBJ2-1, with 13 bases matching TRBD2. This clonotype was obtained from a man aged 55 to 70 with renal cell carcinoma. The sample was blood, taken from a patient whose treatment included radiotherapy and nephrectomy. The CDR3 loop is CASSGRLAGGYNEQFF. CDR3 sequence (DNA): TGTGCCAGTAGTGGCAGACTAGCGGGAGGCTACAATGAGCAGTTCTTC. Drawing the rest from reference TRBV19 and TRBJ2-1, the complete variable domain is DGGITQSPKYLFRKEGQNVTLSCEQNLNHDAMYWYRQDPGQGLRLIYYSQIVNDFQKGDIAEGYSVSREKKESFPLTVTSAQKNPTAFYLCASSGRLAGGYNEQFFGPGTRLTVL.